This T cell receptor beta chain was found in a study of CD8+ T cells in alopecia areata. The trim removed 5 bases at V and 4 bases at J, leaving 3 bases unmatched. The CDR3 is 14 amino acids. From germline, CDR1 is LNHNV and CDR2 YYDKDF (reference sequence). As to treatment: oral pan-JAK inhibitor, 5-10 mg twice daily. Sampling of alopecia areata patients yielded lesional scalp punch biopsies as well as peripheral blood. RNA, once extracted, was reverse transcribed into cDNA for use as the sequencing template. Only in-frame clones appear in the TCRdb table, and some are missing; sequencing was by immunoSEQ multiplex PCR. The sample lists around 200,000 clones, about 60% occurring once.

The chain links TRBV15 to TRBJ2-1; 9 bases align to TRBD1. The sample here was CD8+ T cells sorted from blood, taken at week 24, from a patient treated with tofacitinib. The origin of this receptor is a human donor with alopecia areata. Here the CDR3 DNA reads TGTGCCACCAGCGGGGACAGGGCGTACAATGAGCAGTTCTTC. Translation: CATSGDRAYNEQFF.